Listed below are T cell receptor beta chains from one sample, sequenced in a study of identifying expanded T cells in peripheral blood. Repertoires were generated with immunoSEQ multiplex PCR, while TCRdb's copy carries only in-frame clones and drops some. The repertoire has about 100,000 clones, about 87% of them found once; the top ten carry just over 5.5%. The sequencing input was blood. Every receptor here comes from a person aged 18 to 69 in good health. Both conserved end residues are part of each CDR3. Fields, in order: V gene, clone size, J gene, D gene, CDR3 DNA, CDR3 protein. The D gene is left open where the match is weak. Clone sizes are given selectively: once, few, many, or a class where the clone is expanded.

v_call: TRBV15
clone_size: -
j_call: TRBJ2-1
d_call: TRBD2
cdr3_nt: TGTGCCACCAGCAGAGACCCCCCCCGGGAGGTGAATGAGCAGTTCTTC
cdr3_aa: CATSRDPPREVNEQFF

v_call: TRBV2
clone_size: few
j_call: TRBJ1-2
d_call: TRBD1
cdr3_nt: TGTGCCAGCAGAGGGACAGGAATAGCCTATGGCTACACCTTC
cdr3_aa: CASRGTGIAYGYTF

v_call: TRBV14
clone_size: -
j_call: TRBJ1-2
d_call: TRBD1
cdr3_nt: TGTGCCAGCAGCCAAGAGGGAGGGGGCGCTTATGGCTACACCTTC
cdr3_aa: CASSQEGGGAYGYTF

v_call: TRBV5-5
clone_size: once
j_call: TRBJ1-4
d_call: -
cdr3_nt: TGTGCCAGCAGGCCCGGGACTCAATCAACTAATGAAAAACTGTTTTTT
cdr3_aa: CASRPGTQSTNEKLFF

v_call: TRBV18
clone_size: -
j_call: TRBJ2-3
d_call: -
cdr3_nt: TGTGCCAGCTCACCCCGCCCCCCCGGCGGGGTTACAGATACGCAGTATTTT
cdr3_aa: CASSPRPPGGVTDTQYF

v_call: TRBV13
clone_size: -
j_call: TRBJ1-1
d_call: -
cdr3_nt: TGTGCCAGCAGCCCCGTACAGGGCCTAGCTGGGGCTGAAGCTTTCTTT
cdr3_aa: CASSPVQGLAGAEAFF

v_call: TRBV7-3
clone_size: -
j_call: TRBJ2-2
d_call: TRBD2
cdr3_nt: TGTGCCAGCAGCGTCCTAGCGGGAGCGTCCACCGGGGAGCTGTTTTTT
cdr3_aa: CASSVLAGASTGELFF

v_call: TRBV10-3
clone_size: -
j_call: TRBJ2-4
d_call: -
cdr3_nt: TGTGCCATCAGTGAAGGGCTTCTAGCCAAAAACATTCAGTACTTC
cdr3_aa: CAISEGLLAKNIQYF

v_call: TRBV9
clone_size: once
j_call: TRBJ1-1
d_call: TRBD1
cdr3_nt: TGTGCCAGCAGCCCACCTCCAGGGGGGGAGGACACTGAAGCTTTCTTT
cdr3_aa: CASSPPPGGEDTEAFF

v_call: TRBV5-1
clone_size: -
j_call: TRBJ1-2
d_call: -
cdr3_nt: TGCGCCAGCAGCTTGGCTGGAGGGGAGTCAAATGGCTACACCTTC
cdr3_aa: CASSLAGGESNGYTF

v_call: TRBV11-2
clone_size: -
j_call: TRBJ1-1
d_call: -
cdr3_nt: TGTGCCAGCAGCTTGTTCAACACTGAAGCTTTCTTT
cdr3_aa: CASSLFNTEAFF

v_call: TRBV5-6
clone_size: once
j_call: TRBJ1-5
d_call: -
cdr3_nt: TGTGCCAGCAGCTTGCTGGATCAGCCCCAGCATTTT
cdr3_aa: CASSLLDQPQHF

v_call: TRBV11-1
clone_size: -
j_call: TRBJ2-7
d_call: -
cdr3_nt: TGTGCCAGCAGCATTAAACAGGGAGGGTTCTATCCCTACGAGCAGTACTTC
cdr3_aa: CASSIKQGGFYPYEQYF

v_call: TRBV9
clone_size: -
j_call: TRBJ2-3
d_call: TRBD1
cdr3_nt: TGTGCCAGCAGCGATCCGGGACAGGGGGCGAGGGATACGCAGTATTTT
cdr3_aa: CASSDPGQGARDTQYF

v_call: TRBV5-1
clone_size: -
j_call: TRBJ2-7
d_call: TRBD2
cdr3_nt: TGCGCCAGCAGCCCCGGACTAGATTCCTACGAGCAGTACTTC
cdr3_aa: CASSPGLDSYEQYF

v_call: TRBV27
clone_size: -
j_call: TRBJ2-2
d_call: TRBD2
cdr3_nt: TGTGCCAGCAGCCGGGGGGGACACACCGGGGAGCTGTTTTTT
cdr3_aa: CASSRGGHTGELFF

v_call: TRBV6-5
clone_size: -
j_call: TRBJ2-4
d_call: -
cdr3_nt: TGTGCCAGCAGTTACTCCACAGGGTCAAAAAACATTCAGTACTTC
cdr3_aa: CASSYSTGSKNIQYF

v_call: TRBV5-4
clone_size: -
j_call: TRBJ1-1
d_call: -
cdr3_nt: TGTGCCAGCAGCTTGGTGGGGGGGAACACTGAAGCTTTCTTT
cdr3_aa: CASSLVGGNTEAFF

v_call: TRBV19
clone_size: -
j_call: TRBJ1-6
d_call: TRBD1
cdr3_nt: TGTGCCAGTAGTACGGACAGGGGGAATTCACCCCTCCACTTT
cdr3_aa: CASSTDRGNSPLHF

v_call: TRBV30
clone_size: -
j_call: TRBJ1-4
d_call: -
cdr3_nt: TGTGCCTGGAGTGCCCTTCGAGGCGAAAAACTGTTTTTT
cdr3_aa: CAWSALRGEKLFF

v_call: TRBV10-3
clone_size: -
j_call: TRBJ2-6
d_call: -
cdr3_nt: TGTGCCATCAGTGTGGGCAGGAGCTCTGGGGCCAACGTCCTGACTTTC
cdr3_aa: CAISVGRSSGANVLTF

v_call: TRBV10-3
clone_size: -
j_call: TRBJ1-3
d_call: -
cdr3_nt: TGTGCCATCAGATACAGCGGACGCGCAAACACCATATATTTT
cdr3_aa: CAIRYSGRANTIYF

v_call: TRBV6-5
clone_size: -
j_call: TRBJ2-7
d_call: TRBD2
cdr3_nt: TGTGCCAGCAGTACCTGGACTAGCGGAAACTACGAGCAGTACTTC
cdr3_aa: CASSTWTSGNYEQYF

v_call: TRBV28
clone_size: -
j_call: TRBJ2-3
d_call: -
cdr3_nt: TGTGCCAGCGGGTCCTCCGGTAGGGAAGATACGCAGTATTTT
cdr3_aa: CASGSSGREDTQYF

v_call: TRBV5-6
clone_size: -
j_call: TRBJ1-1
d_call: -
cdr3_nt: TGTGCCAGCAACCTTGGTCCCTCGGGGCTGAACACTGAAGCTTTCTTT
cdr3_aa: CASNLGPSGLNTEAFF

v_call: TRBV6-1
clone_size: -
j_call: TRBJ1-1
d_call: -
cdr3_nt: TGTGCCAGCAGTGAATCGTTGACGGGTGGCGCTTTCTTT
cdr3_aa: CASSESLTGGAFF

v_call: TRBV5-1
clone_size: -
j_call: TRBJ1-1
d_call: -
cdr3_nt: TGCGCCAGCAGCGAAATACAGGGCGAAGCTTTCTTT
cdr3_aa: CASSEIQGEAFF

v_call: TRBV21-1
clone_size: -
j_call: TRBJ1-2
d_call: -
cdr3_nt: TGTGCCAGCAGCAAAGGGGATAGAGGTGGAGGGCCGGCCGGTGACTATGGCTACACCTTC
cdr3_aa: CASSKGDRGGGPAGDYGYTF